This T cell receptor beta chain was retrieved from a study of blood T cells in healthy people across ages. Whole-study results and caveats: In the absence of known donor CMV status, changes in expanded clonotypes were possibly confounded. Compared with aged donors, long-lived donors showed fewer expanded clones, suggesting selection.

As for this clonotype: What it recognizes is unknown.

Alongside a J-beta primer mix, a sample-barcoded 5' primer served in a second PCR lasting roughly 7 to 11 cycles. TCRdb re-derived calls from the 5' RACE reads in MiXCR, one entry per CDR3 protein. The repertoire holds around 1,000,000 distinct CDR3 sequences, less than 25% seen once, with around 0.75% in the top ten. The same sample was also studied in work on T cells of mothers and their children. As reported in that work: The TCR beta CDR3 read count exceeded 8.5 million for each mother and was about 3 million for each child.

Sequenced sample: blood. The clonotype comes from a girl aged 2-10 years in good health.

The CDR3 DNA reads TGTGCCAGCAGCTTACGGGGGCGCTACACAGATACGCAGTATTTT. Translated, it gives CASSLRGRYTDTQYF. The chain combines TRBV7-2 with TRBJ2-3, with D perhaps assigned TRBD1 or TRBD2 (6 bases each). With 2 bases removed from V and 2 bases from J, the gap between germline ends came to 11 bases. This CDR3 contains 15 residues. Germline values: CDR1 SGHTA, CDR2 FQGNSA.